The following is a T cell receptor beta chain sequence with its context. Profiling relied on immunoSEQ multiplex PCR, and the TCRdb table lists in-frame clones only, not all of them. The sample contains about 250,000 clones, under 90% of which appear only once. The record originates from a study of blood T cell repertoires in COVID-19. V lost 4 bases and J lost 1; bases outside the gene matches: 20. CDR1 is SQVTM, CDR2 ANQGSEA, per germline. The CDR3 length is 19 residues. The sequence came from a woman between 35 and 50 years old who had recovered from COVID-19. The material sequenced was peripheral blood. This chain joins TRBV29-1 and TRBJ2-3, with 7 bases lining up with TRBD2. This CDR3 is CSVGGGAIRGGAGTDTQYF. As DNA, the CDR3 is TGCAGCGTTGGGGGAGGGGCGATCCGCGGGGGAGCGGGCACAGATACGCAGTATTTT.